A selection of T cell receptor beta chains follows, all from one sample in a study of blood T cell repertoires in COVID-19. The protocol was immunoSEQ multiplex PCR, while the TCRdb copy is restricted to in-frame clones and leaves out a portion. The sample carries approximately 500,000 clones, approximately 91% recorded once. Input material: peripheral blood. The source is a woman aged 50 to 60 with COVID-19, enrolled during active disease. The conserved cysteine and the conserved F or W are not part of the CDR3 here. Each record gives: V gene, CDR3 protein.

>TRBV28
ASSLAGINEQY
>TRBV21-1
ASSKRQGLVQPQH
>TRBV19
ASSPAYNQPQH
>TRBV29-1
SAELPGQGAGEQY
>TRBV27
ASSPGALYGYT
>TRBV7-2
ASSLGGGRGKNIQY
>TRBV4-1
ASSQDRGTGWYEQY
>TRBV7-9
ASSFQGTNTEAF
>TRBV12-3/TRBV12-4
ASSLSPYEQY
>TRBV2
ASSEGWGPT
>TRBV30
ASGNGGNTQY
>TRBV7-9
ASGQGGIMNTEAF
>TRBV29-1
SVTGGSSYEQY
>TRBV30
ASQRGGYNEQF
>TRBV27
ASSFRPDSYEQY
>TRBV19
ASSEVQNQPQH
>TRBV11-3
ASSPPGGSPLH
>TRBV12-5
ASGFFGVHATNEKLF
>TRBV5-1
ASSLAGTGYGYT
>TRBV19
ASQNVRGNYGYT
>TRBV10-3
AIMTSGEGEQY
>TRBV11-3
ASSLGQAYYTGELF
>TRBV11-2
ASSLRPRGGPEQF
>TRBV19
ASSIRQGSGYT
>TRBV7-3
ASSLDGPGNTIY
>TRBV27
ASSFSLDRNTEAF
>TRBV4-1
ASSQDDGRLSYNSPLH
>TRBV3-1/TRBV3-2
ASSQDSRHTEAF
>TRBV7-9
ASSEIAGVDNEQF
>TRBV7-6
ASSLSGGATDTQY
>TRBV9
ASSFGGNYGYT
>TRBV4-1
ASSQEQQGVYGYT
>TRBV15
ATMIGRVGEKLF
>TRBV12-3/TRBV12-4
ASSPRGNYGYT
>TRBV13
ASSLATTDTQY
>TRBV5-6
ASSVQSGFGELF